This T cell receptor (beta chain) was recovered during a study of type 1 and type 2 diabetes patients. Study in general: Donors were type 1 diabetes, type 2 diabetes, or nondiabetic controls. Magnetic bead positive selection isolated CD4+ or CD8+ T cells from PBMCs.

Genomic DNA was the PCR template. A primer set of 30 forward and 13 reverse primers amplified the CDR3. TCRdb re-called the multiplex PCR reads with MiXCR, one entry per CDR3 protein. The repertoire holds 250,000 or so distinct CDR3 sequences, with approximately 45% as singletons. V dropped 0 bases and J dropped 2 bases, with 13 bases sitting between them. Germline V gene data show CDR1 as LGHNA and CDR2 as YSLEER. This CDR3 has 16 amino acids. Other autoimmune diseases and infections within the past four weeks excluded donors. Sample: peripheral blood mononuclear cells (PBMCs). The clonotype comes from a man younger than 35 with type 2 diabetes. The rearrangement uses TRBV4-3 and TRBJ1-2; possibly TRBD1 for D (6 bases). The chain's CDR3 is CASSQELSTGNYGYTF. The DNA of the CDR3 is TGCGCCAGCAGCCAAGAGCTATCGACAGGCAACTATGGCTACACCTTC.